The 18 T cell receptor beta chains in this list originate from one sample, sequenced in a study of blood T cell repertoires in COVID-19. This table comes from immunoSEQ multiplex PCR, and its TCRdb copy is limited to in-frame clones, with some not included. This table has some 220,000 clones, roughly four fifths appearing once. The sequenced sample consisted of peripheral blood. These receptor sequences come from a woman in her 70s with COVID-19, enrolled during active disease.

The chain uses TRBV6-5 and TRBJ1-2; 7 nucleotides match TRBD1. Germline CDR1 MNHEY, CDR2 SVGAGI. V shed 2 bases and J 0 bases; nucleotides not matched to a gene: 6. The CDR3 spans 16 residues. The chain's CDR3 is CASSYKQGTTNYGYTF. The CDR3 bases are TGTGCCAGCAGTTACAAACAGGGGACCACTAACTATGGCTACACCTTC.

The rearrangement links TRBV7-2 to TRBJ1-5; 7 nucleotides line up with TRBD1. Germline CDR1 reads SGHTA; CDR2 reads FQGNSA. Trimming removed 5 bases from V and 2 bases from J; junction bases left unmatched: 6. The CDR3 has 15 residues. Written as DNA, the CDR3 is TGTGCCAGCAGCCAAGACAGGGCGGGCAATCAGCCCCAGCATTTT. This translates into CASSQDRAGNQPQHF.

The genes are TRBV18 and TRBJ1-5; a possible D gene is TRBD1 (6 bases). This CDR3 comprises 14 residues. The ends were cut back, 2 bases at V and 4 bases at J, with 9 bases in the middle. Germline assignment: CDR1 KGHSH and CDR2 LQKENI. CDR3 loop: CASSPAGENQPQHF. Written as DNA, the CDR3 is TGTGCCAGCTCACCAGCAGGGGAGAATCAGCCCCAGCATTTT.

The CDR3 sequence is CASRPTGPNEKLFF. The CDR3 nucleotides are TGTGCCAGCAGGCCCACAGGGCCTAATGAAAAACTGTTTTTT. The rearrangement joins TRBV7-9 to TRBJ1-4; D is possibly TRBD1 (6 bases). From germline, CDR1 is SEHNR and CDR2 FQNEAQ (reference sequence). Between the trimmed V and J ends, which lost 6 bases and 3 bases, there was a span of 11 bases. CDR3 length: 14 amino acids.

In DNA, the CDR3 is TGTGCCATCAGTGAGGTGACTAGCGGAGGAACAGATACGCAGTATTTT. This sequence encodes CAISEVTSGGTDTQYF. The genes are TRBV10-3 and TRBJ2-3; TRBD2 aligns across 9 bases. There are 16 residues in the CDR3. The V gene's germline CDR1 is ENHRY and CDR2 SYGVKD. Trimming at V came to 2 bases and at J to 3 bases, leaving 6 bases not matched to a gene.

Only one count was recorded for this clone. This chain uses TRBV7-8 with TRBJ1-3; 7 nucleotides align to TRBD1. Germline CDR1 and CDR2: SGHVS and FQNEAQ. CDR3 size: 13 residues. With 6 bases clipped from V and 2 bases from J, the junction kept 1 base outside the gene matches. The CDR3 DNA sequence: TGTGCCAGCAGAGACAGGGCTGGAAACACCATATATTTT. Amino acid sequence: CASRDRAGNTIYF.

A remark on this clone: The junction differs from germline at one of its ends, possibly a read error. This chain uses TRBV2 with TRBJ2-5; 7 nucleotides match TRBD2. CDR3 length: 13 residues. Germline lookup yields CDR1 SNHLY and CDR2 FYNNEI. The DNA for the CDR3 is TGTGCCTGCAGTTTCGGACTAGAAGCGACCCAGTACTTC. Protein: CACSFGLEATQYF.

The chain is built from TRBV7-6 and TRBJ2-7; no clear D gene. Trimming stripped 3 bases from V and 0 bases from J, with 9 bases between. This CDR3 comprises 14 residues. Germline assignment: CDR1 SGHVS and CDR2 FNYEAQ. The CDR3 spells CASSFAVSSYEQYF. The CDR3 region has the DNA TGTGCCAGCAGCTTTGCGGTGAGCTCCTACGAGCAGTACTTC.

The rearrangement joins TRBV10-1 to TRBJ1-2, with a tentative D call TRBD1 (5 bases). The CDR3 spans 14 residues. Germline V gene data show CDR1 as WNHNN and CDR2 as SYGVQD (reference sequence). With 5 bases removed from V and 8 bases from J, the gap between germline ends came to 18 bases. CDR3 DNA sequence: TGCGCCAGCAGTTTACCGTCCGGGGGAGGAGGCTACACCTTC. Its protein is CASSLPSGGGGYTF.

The chain combines TRBV5-6 with TRBJ1-5; 8 nucleotides line up with TRBD1. The CDR3 is 16 residues long. Germline V lookup: CDR1 SGHDT, CDR2 YYEEEE. J gave up 6 bases and V 4 bases, and 12 bases lay outside the gene matches. The CDR3 here is CASSRLSGQVGQPQHF. The CDR3, as DNA: TGTGCCAGCAGCCGCCTTTCGGGACAGGTCGGTCAGCCCCAGCATTTT.

This clone has more than one count but fewer than ten. The chain combines TRBV7-2 with TRBJ2-7; 7 positions match TRBD1. The V gene's germline CDR1 is SGHTA and CDR2 FQGNSA. The CDR3 has 14 residues. The ends lost 5 bases at V and 7 bases at J; junction bases unmatched: 11. The CDR3 DNA reads as TGTGCCAGCAGCATAACGACAGGGACCCGTGAGCAGTACTTC. This gives the protein CASSITTGTREQYF.

This chain joins TRBV6-5 and TRBJ1-2; TRBD1 aligns across 7 bases. Losses at the gene ends were 3 bases for V and 1 base for J; bases not matched to a gene: 5. Germline-derived CDR1 and CDR2 are MNHEY and SVGAGI. CDR3 length: 15 amino acids. CDR3: CASSYLDRDNYGYTF. CDR3 bases: TGTGCCAGCAGTTATCTTGACAGGGATAACTATGGCTACACCTTC.

The chain links TRBV7-9 to TRBJ2-2, with 10 bases identical to TRBD2. After removal of 5 bases from V and 1 base from J, the junction contained 13 bases not matched to a gene. This CDR3 comprises 19 residues. CDR1 and CDR2 (germline): SEHNR, FQNEAQ (reference sequence). CDR3 protein: CASSPGWASGRGNTGELFF. The DNA of the CDR3 is TGTGCCAGCAGCCCCGGTTGGGCTAGCGGGAGAGGGAACACCGGGGAGCTGTTTTTT.

The chain has TRBV2 and TRBJ2-1; 8 nucleotides line up with TRBD2. The length of the CDR3 is 13 residues. Germline CDR1 reads SNHLY; CDR2 reads FYNNEI. V gave up 7 bases and J gave up 7 bases; unmatched junction bases: 6. The CDR3 region is CASTAGAGNEQFF. DNA for the CDR3: TGTGCCAGCACAGCGGGAGCGGGGAATGAGCAGTTCTTC.

V gene TRBV7-2 combines with J gene TRBJ2-5; D ambiguous. Germline CDR1 SGHTA, CDR2 FQGNSA. The CDR3 covers 11 residues. V was clipped by 5 bases and J by 2 bases, with 3 bases between them. The CDR3: CASSEQETQYF. The CDR3, as DNA: TGTGCCAGCAGCGAGCAAGAGACCCAGTACTTC. Complete variable domain (other parts from reference TRBV7-2 and TRBJ2-5): GAGVSQSPSNKVTEKGKDVELRCDPISGHTALYWYRQSLGQGLEFLIYFQGNSAPDKSGLPSDRFSAERTGGSVSTLTIQRTQQEDSAVYLCASSEQETQYFGPGTRLLVL.

V usage is TRBV28 and J usage is TRBJ1-2; 7 bases line up with TRBD1. J lost 4 bases, V lost 10 bases, and 6 bases had no gene match. Per the germline V gene, CDR1 is MDHEN and CDR2 is SYDVKM. CDR3 length: 12 residues. The DNA for the CDR3 is TGTGCCACTTGGGACAGCCCCTATGGCTACACCTTC. Translation: CATWDSPYGYTF.

The V and J genes are TRBV4-1 and TRBJ2-2; the match to TRBD2 covers 10 bases. Germline-derived CDR1 and CDR2 are MGHRA and YSYEKL. The V segment lost 6 bases and the J segment 8 bases; nucleotides outside the gene matches: 9. This CDR3 spans 15 amino acids. The CDR3 DNA sequence: TGCGCCAGCAGTGAGCGGGAGGGTATAGCAGGGGAGCTGTTTTTT. Encoded protein: CASSEREGIAGELFF.

This clone appeared once. The chain carries TRBV28 and TRBJ1-2; 7 bases match TRBD1. The CDR3 runs to 12 residues. The germline V gene has CDR1 MDHEN and CDR2 SYDVKM. The ends lost 7 bases at V and 4 bases at J; junction bases unmatched: 3. The CDR3 DNA reads TGTGCCAGCAACAGGGGACTCTATGGCTACACCTTC. Translating gives CASNRGLYGYTF.